Only a few counts were recorded for the clone carrying this T cell receptor (beta chain). Its antigen is undetermined. This entry comes from a study of T cells after yellow fever vaccination. This CDR3 region has 18 residues. CDR1 and CDR2 (germline): LNHDA, SQIVND (reference sequence). V lost 6 bases and J lost 6, with 27 bases in between. Study observations and caveats: Few clonotypes appeared in both CD4 and CD8 compartments. The booster response re-showed most primary clones: 95% to 96% CD4, approximately 90% CD8.

Making TCR cDNA involved 5'RACE template switching, which added UMIs and a universal primer site. MiXCR, run by TCRdb on the 5' RACE reads, gives a single entry per CDR3 protein. The sample holds some 500,000 distinct CDR3 sequences, about 13% seen once. The sequence was collected from a man aged 25-40 years who received the YFV17D yellow fever vaccine. The sample was PBMCs, taken on the day of the yellow fever booster vaccination. The rearrangement links TRBV19 to TRBJ2-4; D may match TRBD1 or TRBD2 (9 bases each). The CDR3 loop is CASSWTGVAGETVNIQYF. The CDR3 nucleotides are TGTGCCAGTAGCTGGACAGGGGTAGCGGGAGAAACGGTAAACATTCAGTACTTC.